This T cell receptor (beta chain) was sequenced for a study of Graves' ophthalmopathy and Graves' hyperthyroidism. Study information: A follow-up of 18 months without ophthalmopathy meant that hyperthyroidism was stable.

Germline trimming cut 6 bases from V and 7 bases from J; bases unmatched to any gene: 8. The CDR3 contains 14 residues. Germline assignment: CDR1 SGHTA and CDR2 FQGNSA. The sequenced template was RNA, covering the TCR beta CDR3 region. An opening RT-PCR round employed HTBI primers and preceded a second-round multiplex PCR. TCRdb re-called the multiplex PCR reads through MiXCR, storing one row per CDR3 protein. The sample consists of over a million distinct CDR3 sequences, 36% of them appearing once. This clonotype was detected many times. Sequenced: peripheral blood or thyroid tissue (not recorded which). The chain uses TRBV7-2 and TRBJ1-5; TRBD1 matches 8 bases. This receptor was obtained from an adult man with Graves' hyperthyroidism. This chain's CDR3 is CASRPSGGWQPQHF. The CDR3 region has the DNA TGTGCCAGCAGACCATCAGGGGGCTGGCAGCCCCAGCATTTT.